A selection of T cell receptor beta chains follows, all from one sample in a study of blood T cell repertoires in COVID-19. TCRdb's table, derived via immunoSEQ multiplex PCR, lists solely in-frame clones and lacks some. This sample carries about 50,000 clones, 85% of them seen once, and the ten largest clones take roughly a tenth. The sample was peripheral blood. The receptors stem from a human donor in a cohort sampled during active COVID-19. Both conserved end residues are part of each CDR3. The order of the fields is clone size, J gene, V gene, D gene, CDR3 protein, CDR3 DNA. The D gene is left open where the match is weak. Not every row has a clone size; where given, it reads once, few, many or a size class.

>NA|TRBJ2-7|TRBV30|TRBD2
CAWSGLAGSSYEQYF
TGTGCCTGGAGTGGACTAGCGGGTAGCTCCTACGAGCAGTACTTC
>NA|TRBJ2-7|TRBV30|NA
CAWSTRGWHEQYF
TGTGCCTGGAGCACACGGGGTTGGCACGAGCAGTACTTC
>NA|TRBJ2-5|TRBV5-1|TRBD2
CASSLGTSGSWETQYF
TGCGCCAGCAGCTTGGGGACTAGCGGGAGTTGGGAGACCCAGTACTTC
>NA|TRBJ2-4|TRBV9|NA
CASSPPDLSIQYF
TGTGCCAGCAGCCCCCCGGACTTGTCCATTCAGTACTTC
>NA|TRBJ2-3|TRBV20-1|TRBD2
CSASEGGLAPASTDTQYF
TGCAGTGCTAGTGAGGGAGGACTAGCGCCCGCTAGCACAGATACGCAGTATTTT
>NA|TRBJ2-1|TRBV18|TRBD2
CASSPMSGIYNEQFF
TGTGCCAGCTCACCAATGAGCGGGATTTACAATGAGCAGTTCTTC
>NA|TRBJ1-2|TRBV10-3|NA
CAISESGGGASYGYTF
TGTGCCATCAGTGAGTCGGGCGGGGGCGCCTCCTATGGCTACACCTTC
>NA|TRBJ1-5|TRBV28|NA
CASSFLAGISRRSNQPQHF
TGTGCCAGCAGCTTCCTTGCCGGGATCTCCAGACGGAGCAATCAGCCCCAGCATTTT
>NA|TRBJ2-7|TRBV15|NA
CATSNPGTLPEQYF
TGTGCCACCAGCAACCCCGGGACTCTACCCGAGCAGTACTTC
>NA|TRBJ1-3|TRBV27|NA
CASGQGNGNTIYF
TGTGCCAGCGGGCAGGGAAATGGAAACACCATATATTTT
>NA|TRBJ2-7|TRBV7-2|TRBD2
CASSLGTSWSLAEEQYF
TGTGCCAGCAGCTTAGGGACTAGTTGGTCACTGGCGGAAGAGCAGTACTTC
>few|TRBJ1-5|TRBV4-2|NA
CASSQDIGSGQLNQPQHF
TGTGCCAGCAGCCAAGATATAGGTTCAGGACAGCTAAATCAGCCCCAGCATTTT
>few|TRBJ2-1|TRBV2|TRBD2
CASSEGTSLTNEQFF
TGTGCCAGCAGTGAAGGGACTAGCCTGACTAATGAGCAGTTCTTC
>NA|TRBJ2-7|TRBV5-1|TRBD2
CASSLNFLAGVQQYF
TGCGCCAGCAGCTTAAATTTCCTAGCGGGAGTACAGCAGTACTTC
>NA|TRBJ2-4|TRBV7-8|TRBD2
CASSSWGSGRVIQAKNIQYF
TGTGCCAGCAGCTCCTGGGGTAGCGGGAGGGTGATACAGGCCAAAAACATTCAGTACTTC
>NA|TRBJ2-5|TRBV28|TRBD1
CASSPDGYRGETQYF
TGTGCCAGCAGTCCGGACGGGTACAGGGGGGAGACCCAGTACTTC
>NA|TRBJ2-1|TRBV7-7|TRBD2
CASSTLTSGSSYNEQFF
TGTGCCAGCAGCACTCTGACTAGCGGTTCCTCCTACAATGAGCAGTTCTTC
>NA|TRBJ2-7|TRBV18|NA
CASSLIYEQYF
TGTGCCAGCTCCCTTATCTACGAGCAGTACTTC
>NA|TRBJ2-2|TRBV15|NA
CATSRDRAANTGELFF
TGTGCCACCAGCAGAGATCGAGCGGCGAACACCGGGGAGCTGTTTTTT
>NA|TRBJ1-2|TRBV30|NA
CAFSRGEGYGYTF
TGTGCCTTCTCAAGAGGGGAGGGCTATGGCTACACCTTC
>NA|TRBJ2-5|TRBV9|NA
CASSVGRKETQYF
TGTGCCAGCAGCGTAGGGAGGAAAGAGACCCAGTACTTC
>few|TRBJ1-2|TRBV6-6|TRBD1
CASSLEVAGGSYGYTF
TGTGCCAGCAGTTTGGAGGTGGCAGGGGGCAGCTATGGCTACACCTTC
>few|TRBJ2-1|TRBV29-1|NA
CSVEWWEDYNEQFF
TGCAGCGTTGAGTGGTGGGAGGACTACAATGAGCAGTTCTTC
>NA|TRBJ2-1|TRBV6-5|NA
CASSLRLGPYNEQFF
TGTGCCAGCAGTTTACGACTAGGGCCCTACAATGAGCAGTTCTTC
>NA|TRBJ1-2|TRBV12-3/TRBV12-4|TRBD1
CASASGGNYGYTF
TGTGCCAGCGCCTCAGGGGGCAACTATGGCTACACCTTC